This T cell receptor beta chain is drawn from a study of neoadjuvant anti-PD-1 for oral cavity cancer. Data came from immunoSEQ multiplex PCR; TCRdb stores just in-frame clones and leaves some out. The table lists 75,000 to 100,000 clones, about 80% of them singletons, with about 3.1% in the top ten. This sequence originates from a person aged 35-80 years with oral cavity squamous cell carcinoma. The input for sequencing was PBMCs, taken before nivolumab (anti-PD-1) treatment.

CDR3 sequence: CASSPLRTDTQYF. Written as DNA, the CDR3 is TGTGCCAGCAGCCCCCTAAGGACAGATACGCAGTATTTT. The chain has TRBV12-1 and TRBJ2-3. TRBV12-1 is given as a pseudogene. The CDR3 contains 13 residues.